The entry below gives a single TCR beta chain sequence along with its context. The antigen this receptor binds is unknown. No clone much larger than this one lies a single base away; base qualities are absent. The sample originates from a study of beta chain features in type 1 diabetes (dated by TCRdb to between 2018 and 2020). General notes on the study: Mean age, gender distribution, total cell number and subset yield did not differ between patients and healthy donors. Whereas all 30 or so donors provided naive and central memory subsets, regulatory and stem cell-like memory subsets were isolated from just 8 patients and roughly eight healthy donors. A total of 100 million to 140 million sorted cells were examined across all samples, and the number of cells per subset was strongly correlated with RNA yield. In the study, TCRB repertoires of sorted circulating CD4+ T cell subsets from recently diagnosed type 1 diabetes patients were compared with those of matched healthy donors.

Overall results and qualifications from the work: Type 1 diabetes patients showed a moderate but significant shortening of TCRB CDR3 length in all four CD4+ subsets. Naive, central memory and regulatory TCRB repertoires appeared to be more alike among patients than among healthy donors. Shorter templates might be favored by PCR, yet because patient and control samples were amplified and corrected together, any such skew would affect both groups equally. Because the HLA sub-analyses included only small numbers of individuals, any influence of HLA type on TCRB rearrangement was left unresolved. Sequencing cDNA rather than genomic DNA could over-represent highly expressing activated cells, although activation and CD3 levels did not differ between groups. At VDJ recombination sites, type 1 diabetes patients had fewer insertions and more deleted nucleotides, which implies abnormalities in thymic rearrangement.

The High Capacity cDNA Reverse Transcription Kit was used to reverse transcribe all of the isolated RNA, meaning that expressed TCRB transcripts were what got sequenced. Naive, central memory and regulatory T cell samples underwent deep immunoSEQ sequencing, averaging around 3.7 million total reads per sample. Sorted cells were lysed in RLT buffer, and RNA was extracted using DNase-treated RNeasy Micro or Mini kits according to cell number. Each cell subset was processed on its own to prevent cross-contamination, while patient and healthy donor samples were processed together. TCRB sequences were amplified from cDNA with the immunoSEQ multiplex PCR, producing 87-bp fragments spanning the CDR3 region. Amplicons were sequenced on the Illumina HiSeq platform. Under the source paper's analysis protocol: Synthetic template baselines were used to correct PCR bias computationally, reads within Hamming distance 2 were collapsed together, and singletons that could not be merged were discarded. Reads were aligned against IMGT so that V, D and J genes, CDR3 length and insertions or deletions at six rearrangement sites could be assigned. Clonotype counts were normalized to sorted cell number within each subset before computing true diversity and Gini coefficients with the tcR R package. Repertoire sharing was quantified using the overlap coefficient calculated on TCRB nucleotide sequences. Out-of-frame TCRB sequences from naive cells were analyzed as a proxy for the pre-selection repertoire. TCRdb stores this immuneACCESS table with in-frame sequences only. Part of the clones is absent; in the studies checked, under half of the shortfall reflects unresolved V genes, and no reason is known for the rest. Clone size and the V and J calls come from that table; the DNA yielded D and trimming. The sample profile shows roughly 330,000 clones; 9.5% to 11% of them were found once. The ten largest account for more than 0.015% of the sample.

Trimming leaves V shorter by 4 bases and J shorter by 7 bases, with the junction holding 10 bases beyond the gene matches. The CDR3 runs 18 residues from the cysteine to the phenylalanine. Just CDR3 DNA is preserved here, 54 bases in frame from base 1. CDR1 is given as LNHDA and CDR2 as SQIVND, both from the germline V gene (reference sequence). A single peripheral blood draw of about 116 mL on average was collected from each donor into heparinised tubes. A BD FACSAria II and a panel including CD45RO, CCR7, CD25, CD127, CD95 and CD27 were used to sort naive, central memory, regulatory and stem cell-like memory CD4+ T cells. Every sorted population had a purity above 95%. PBMCs were isolated right away by Lymphoprep density gradient centrifugation and were stained directly, without culture. So that batch effects would be minimized, each experiment stained and sorted samples in pairs, pairing one healthy donor with one patient.

Sample: naive CD4+ T cells from blood. The cell subset or site label here, explained by the study, means: true naive CD4+ T cells. This receptor chain uses TRBV19 and TRBJ2-2; 15 junctional bases match TRBD2. The clonotype originates from a woman aged 25 to 39 in good health. The DNA reads as follows: TGTGCCAGTAGTACCAATGGACTAGCGGGAGGGCCGCGCGGGGAGCTGTTTTTT. It translates as CASSTNGLAGGPRGELFF.